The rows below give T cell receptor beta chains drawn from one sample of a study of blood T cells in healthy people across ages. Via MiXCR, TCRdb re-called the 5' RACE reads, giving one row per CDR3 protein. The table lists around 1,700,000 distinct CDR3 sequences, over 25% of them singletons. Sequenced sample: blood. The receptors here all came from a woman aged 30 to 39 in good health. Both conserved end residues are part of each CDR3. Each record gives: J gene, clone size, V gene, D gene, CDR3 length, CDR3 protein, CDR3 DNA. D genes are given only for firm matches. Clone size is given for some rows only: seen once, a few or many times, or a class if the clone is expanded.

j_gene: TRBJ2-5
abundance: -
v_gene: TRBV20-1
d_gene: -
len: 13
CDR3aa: CSAMVALKETQYF
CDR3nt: TGCAGTGCGATGGTAGCGCTTAAAGAGACCCAGTACTTC

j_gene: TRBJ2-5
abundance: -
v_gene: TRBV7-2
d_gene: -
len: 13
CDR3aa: CASSLAETVTQYF
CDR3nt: TGTGCCAGCAGCTTAGCGGAAACGGTAACCCAGTACTTC

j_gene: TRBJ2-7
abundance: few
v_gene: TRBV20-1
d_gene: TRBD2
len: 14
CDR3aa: CSARPRGGAGEQYF
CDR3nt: TGCAGTGCTAGACCTCGGGGAGGGGCTGGCGAGCAGTACTTC

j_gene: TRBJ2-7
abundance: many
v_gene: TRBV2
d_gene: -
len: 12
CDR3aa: CASRLDAYEQYF
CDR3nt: TGTGCCAGCAGATTGGACGCATACGAGCAGTACTTC

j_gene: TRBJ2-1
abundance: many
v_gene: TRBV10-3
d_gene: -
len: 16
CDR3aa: CAISESDGQVNNEQFF
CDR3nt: TGTGCCATCAGTGAGTCGGACGGACAAGTAAACAATGAGCAGTTCTTC

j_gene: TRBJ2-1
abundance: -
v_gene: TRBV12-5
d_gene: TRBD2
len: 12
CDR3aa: CASGPPGTRGFF
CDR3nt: TGTGCTAGTGGCCCACCGGGGACTAGAGGGTTCTTC

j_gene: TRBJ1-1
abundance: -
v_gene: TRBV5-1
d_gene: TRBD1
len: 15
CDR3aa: CASSVGQGMNTEAFF
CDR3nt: TGCGCCAGCAGCGTCGGACAGGGAATGAACACTGAAGCTTTCTTT

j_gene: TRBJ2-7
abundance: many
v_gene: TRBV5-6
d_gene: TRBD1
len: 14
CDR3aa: CASSFGTGNYEQYF
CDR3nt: TGTGCCAGCAGCTTTGGGACAGGCAACTACGAGCAGTACTTC

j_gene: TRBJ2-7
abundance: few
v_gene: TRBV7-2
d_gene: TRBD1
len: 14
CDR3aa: CAGSLGQGYYEQYF
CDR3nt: TGTGCCGGCAGCTTAGGACAGGGTTACTACGAGCAGTACTTC

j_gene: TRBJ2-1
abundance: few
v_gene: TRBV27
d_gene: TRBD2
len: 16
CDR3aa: CASRFTAGGNHNEQFF
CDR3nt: TGTGCCAGCCGATTTACAGCGGGAGGGAACCACAATGAGCAGTTCTTC

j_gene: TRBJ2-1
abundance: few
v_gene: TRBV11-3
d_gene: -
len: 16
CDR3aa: CASSASQALGHNEQFF
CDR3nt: TGTGCCAGCAGCGCTTCCCAGGCCCTCGGCCACAATGAGCAGTTCTTC

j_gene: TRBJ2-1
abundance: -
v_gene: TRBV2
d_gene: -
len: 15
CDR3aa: CASSPDSAFYNEQFF
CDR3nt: TGTGCCAGCAGTCCGGACAGCGCCTTTTACAATGAGCAGTTCTTC

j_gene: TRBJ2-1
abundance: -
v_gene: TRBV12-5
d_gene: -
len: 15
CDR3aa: CTSGHGRSSYNEQFF
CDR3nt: TGTACTAGTGGTCACGGACGGAGCTCCTACAATGAGCAGTTCTTC

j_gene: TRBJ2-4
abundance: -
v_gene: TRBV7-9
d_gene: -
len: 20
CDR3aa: CASSLERGAGTILAKNIQYF
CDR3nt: TGTGCCAGCAGCTTAGAGAGAGGGGCTGGAACGATTCTAGCCAAAAACATTCAGTACTTC

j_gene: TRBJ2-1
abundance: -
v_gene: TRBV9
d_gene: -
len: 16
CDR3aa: CASSAATSRPYNEQFF
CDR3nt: TGTGCCAGCAGCGCCGCTACCTCTCGACCCTACAATGAGCAGTTCTTC

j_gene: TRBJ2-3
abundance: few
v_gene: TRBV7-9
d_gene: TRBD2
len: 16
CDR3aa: CASSPWTGTRADTQYF
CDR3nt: TGTGCCAGCAGCCCTTGGACCGGGACTAGGGCAGATACGCAGTATTTT

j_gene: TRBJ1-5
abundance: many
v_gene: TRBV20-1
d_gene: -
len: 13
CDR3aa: CSARVPGNQPQHF
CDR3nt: TGCAGTGCTAGAGTTCCAGGCAATCAGCCCCAGCATTTT

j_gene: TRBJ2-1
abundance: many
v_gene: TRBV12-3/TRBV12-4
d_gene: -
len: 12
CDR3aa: CASSLPINEQFF
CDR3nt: TGTGCCAGCAGTTTACCGATCAATGAGCAGTTCTTC

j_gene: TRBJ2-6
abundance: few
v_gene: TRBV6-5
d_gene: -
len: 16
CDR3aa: CASSYSPYSGANVLTF
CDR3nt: TGTGCCAGCAGTTACTCCCCCTACTCTGGGGCCAACGTCCTGACTTTC

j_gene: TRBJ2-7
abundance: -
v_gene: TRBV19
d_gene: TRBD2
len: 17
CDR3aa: CASSMTSGSRSYNEQYF
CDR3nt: TGTGCCAGTAGTATGACTAGCGGGAGTAGGTCCTACAATGAGCAGTACTTC

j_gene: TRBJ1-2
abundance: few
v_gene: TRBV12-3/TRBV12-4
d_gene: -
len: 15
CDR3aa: CASSPNGGRLGGYTF
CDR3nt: TGTGCCAGCAGCCCCAACGGGGGGCGCTTAGGTGGCTACACCTTC

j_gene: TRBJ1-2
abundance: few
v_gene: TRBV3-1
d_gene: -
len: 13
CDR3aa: CASSQDTNYGYTF
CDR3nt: TGTGCCAGCAGCCAAGACACTAACTATGGCTACACCTTC

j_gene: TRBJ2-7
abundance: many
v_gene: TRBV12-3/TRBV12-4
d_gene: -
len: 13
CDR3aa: CASSTQTDYEQYF
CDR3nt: TGTGCCAGCAGCACTCAGACAGACTACGAGCAGTACTTC

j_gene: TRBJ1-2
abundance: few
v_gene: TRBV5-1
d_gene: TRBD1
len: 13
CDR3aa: CASSWGTGHEYTF
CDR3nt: TGCGCCAGCAGCTGGGGGACAGGGCACGAGTACACCTTC

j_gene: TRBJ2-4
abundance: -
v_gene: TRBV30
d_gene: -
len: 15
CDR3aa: CAWSVWQSGKNIQYF
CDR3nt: TGTGCCTGGAGTGTGTGGCAGTCCGGCAAAAACATTCAGTACTTC

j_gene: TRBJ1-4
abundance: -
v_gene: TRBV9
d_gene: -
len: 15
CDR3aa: CAGSVGGAGIEKLFF
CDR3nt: TGTGCCGGCAGCGTAGGGGGGGCAGGGATTGAAAAACTGTTTTTT

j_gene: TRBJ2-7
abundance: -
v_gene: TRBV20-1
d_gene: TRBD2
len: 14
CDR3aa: CSARPSSGGYEQYF
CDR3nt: TGCAGTGCCAGACCCTCTAGCGGGGGGTACGAGCAGTACTTC

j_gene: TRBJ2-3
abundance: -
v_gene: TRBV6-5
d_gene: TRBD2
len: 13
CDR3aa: CASSQTRGVTQYF
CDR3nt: TGTGCCAGCAGTCAGACTCGGGGGGTTACGCAGTATTTT

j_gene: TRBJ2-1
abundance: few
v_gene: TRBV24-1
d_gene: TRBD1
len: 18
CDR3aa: CATSDPLAPGQGRTEQFF
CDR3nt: TGTGCCACCAGTGACCCCCTGGCCCCGGGACAGGGACGAACTGAGCAGTTCTTC

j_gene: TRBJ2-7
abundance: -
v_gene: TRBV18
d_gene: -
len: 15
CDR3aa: CASSPLPRGAYEQYF
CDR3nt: TGTGCCAGCTCACCACTTCCACGTGGAGCCTACGAGCAGTACTTC

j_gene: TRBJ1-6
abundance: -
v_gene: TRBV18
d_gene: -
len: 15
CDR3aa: CASSSSKGFNSPLHF
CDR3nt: TGTGCCAGCTCATCGAGCAAGGGATTTAATTCACCCCTCCACTTT

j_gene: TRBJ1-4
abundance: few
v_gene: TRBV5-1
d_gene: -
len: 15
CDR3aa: CASSSSGTGAEKLFF
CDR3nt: TGCGCCAGCAGCTCGTCCGGGACCGGGGCCGAAAAACTGTTTTTT

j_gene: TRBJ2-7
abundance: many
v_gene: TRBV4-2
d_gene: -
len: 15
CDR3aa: CASSQDNNGPYEQYF
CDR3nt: TGTGCCAGCAGCCAAGATAATAACGGGCCCTACGAGCAGTACTTC

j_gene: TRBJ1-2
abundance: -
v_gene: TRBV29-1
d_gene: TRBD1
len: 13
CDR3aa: CSVHSDREEGYTF
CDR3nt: TGCAGCGTTCACTCCGACAGGGAGGAGGGCTACACCTTC

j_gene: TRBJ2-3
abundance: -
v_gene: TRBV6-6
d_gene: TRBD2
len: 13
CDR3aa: CASSFRGEGTQYF
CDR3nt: TGTGCCAGCAGTTTCCGGGGGGAGGGTACGCAGTATTTT

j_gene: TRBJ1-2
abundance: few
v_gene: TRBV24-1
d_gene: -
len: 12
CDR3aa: CATSEWNYGYTF
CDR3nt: TGTGCCACCAGTGAGTGGAACTATGGCTACACCTTC

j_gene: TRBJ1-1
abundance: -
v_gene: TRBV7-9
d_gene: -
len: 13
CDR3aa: CASRPRPNTEAFF
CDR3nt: TGTGCCAGCAGACCGCGACCGAACACTGAAGCTTTCTTT

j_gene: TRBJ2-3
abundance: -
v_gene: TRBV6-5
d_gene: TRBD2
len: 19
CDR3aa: CASSYSQLAGGTPTDTQYF
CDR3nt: TGTGCCAGCAGTTACTCGCAACTAGCGGGGGGGACACCCACAGATACGCAGTATTTT

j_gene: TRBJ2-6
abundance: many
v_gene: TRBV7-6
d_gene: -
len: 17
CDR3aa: CASSPTGGPSGANVLTF
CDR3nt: TGTGCCAGCAGCCCAACCGGTGGACCCTCTGGGGCCAACGTCCTGACTTTC

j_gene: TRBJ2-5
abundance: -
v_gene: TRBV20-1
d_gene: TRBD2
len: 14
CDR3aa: CSVSSGGTQETQYF
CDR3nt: TGCAGTGTCTCTAGCGGGGGGACGCAAGAGACCCAGTACTTC

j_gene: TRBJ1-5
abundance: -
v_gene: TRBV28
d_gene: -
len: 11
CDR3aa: CASSYRGPQHF
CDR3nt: TGTGCCAGCAGCTATCGGGGGCCCCAGCATTTT

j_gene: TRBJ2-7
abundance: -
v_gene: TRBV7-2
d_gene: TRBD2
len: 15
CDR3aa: CASSLEGGDHYEQYF
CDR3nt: TGTGCCAGCAGCTTAGAGGGAGGGGACCACTACGAGCAGTACTTC

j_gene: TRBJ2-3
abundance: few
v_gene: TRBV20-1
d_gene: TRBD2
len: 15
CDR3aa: CSAPVTSGRGDTQYF
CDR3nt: TGCAGTGCTCCCGTTACTAGCGGGAGAGGCGATACGCAGTATTTT

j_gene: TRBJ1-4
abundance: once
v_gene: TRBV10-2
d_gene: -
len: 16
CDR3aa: CASSEFYRATNEKRFF
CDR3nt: TGCGCCAGCAGTGAGTTTTACAGGGCAACTAATGAAAAACGGTTTTTT

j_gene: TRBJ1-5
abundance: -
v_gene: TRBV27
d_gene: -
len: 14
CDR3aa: CASSGAPGNQPQHF
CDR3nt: TGTGCCAGCAGTGGGGCACCGGGCAATCAGCCCCAGCATTTT

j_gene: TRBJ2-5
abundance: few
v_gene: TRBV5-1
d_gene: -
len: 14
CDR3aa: CASSLESGQETQYF
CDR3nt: TGCGCCAGCAGCTTGGAGTCAGGCCAAGAGACCCAGTACTTC

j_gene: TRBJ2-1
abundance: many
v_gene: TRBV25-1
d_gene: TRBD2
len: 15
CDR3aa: CAASSGLAGPNEQFF
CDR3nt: TGTGCCGCTAGCTCGGGACTAGCGGGGCCCAATGAGCAGTTCTTC

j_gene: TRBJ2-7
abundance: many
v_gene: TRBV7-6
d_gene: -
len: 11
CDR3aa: CASSFMGEQYF
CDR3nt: TGTGCCAGCAGCTTTATGGGCGAGCAGTACTTC

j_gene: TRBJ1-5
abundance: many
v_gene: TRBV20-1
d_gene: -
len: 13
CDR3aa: CSARDAPDQPQHF
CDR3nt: TGCAGTGCTAGAGATGCCCCCGATCAGCCCCAGCATTTT

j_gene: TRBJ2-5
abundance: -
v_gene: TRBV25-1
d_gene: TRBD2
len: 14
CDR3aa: CASRSSGGPQTQYF
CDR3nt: TGTGCCAGCAGGAGTTCGGGGGGGCCCCAGACCCAGTACTTC

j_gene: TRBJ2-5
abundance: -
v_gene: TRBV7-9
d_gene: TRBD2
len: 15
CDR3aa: CASSPTGGMEETQYF
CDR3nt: TGTGCCAGCAGCCCGACGGGGGGGATGGAAGAGACCCAGTACTTC

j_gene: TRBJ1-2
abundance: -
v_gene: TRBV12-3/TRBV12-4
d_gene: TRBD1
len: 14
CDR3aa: CASRPTGIAYGYTF
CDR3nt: TGTGCCAGCAGGCCGACAGGGATCGCCTATGGCTACACCTTC

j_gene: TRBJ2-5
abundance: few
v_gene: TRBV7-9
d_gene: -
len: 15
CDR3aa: CASSSPGPDKETQYF
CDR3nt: TGTGCCAGCAGTTCACCGGGGCCTGATAAAGAGACCCAGTACTTC

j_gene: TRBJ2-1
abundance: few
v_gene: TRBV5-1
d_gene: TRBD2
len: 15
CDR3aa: CASSVTSGRAYEQFF
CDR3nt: TGCGCCAGCAGCGTGACTAGCGGGAGGGCTTATGAGCAGTTCTTC

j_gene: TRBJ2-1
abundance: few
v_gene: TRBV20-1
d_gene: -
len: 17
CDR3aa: CSASRRGRSYSYNEQFF
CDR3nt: TGCAGTGCTAGTAGGCGGGGGCGCTCCTATAGCTACAATGAGCAGTTCTTC

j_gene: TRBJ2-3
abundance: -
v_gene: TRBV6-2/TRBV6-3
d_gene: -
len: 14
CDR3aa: CASSYAILADTQYF
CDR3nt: TGTGCCAGCAGTTATGCGATTCTGGCAGATACGCAGTATTTT

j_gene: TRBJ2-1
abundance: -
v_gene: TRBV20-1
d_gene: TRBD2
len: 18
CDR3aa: CSARDRERGGISYNEQFF
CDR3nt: TGCAGTGCTAGAGATCGGGAGCGGGGGGGCATCTCCTACAATGAGCAGTTCTTC

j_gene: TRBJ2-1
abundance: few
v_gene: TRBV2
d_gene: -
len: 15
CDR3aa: CASSDRGRDENEQFF
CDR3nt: TGTGCCAGCAGTGATCGGGGCAGGGACGAGAATGAGCAGTTCTTC

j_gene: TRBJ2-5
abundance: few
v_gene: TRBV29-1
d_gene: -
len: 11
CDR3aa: CSVARGETQYF
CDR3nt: TGCAGCGTTGCGAGGGGGGAGACCCAGTACTTC